These 27 T cell receptor beta chains share one sample of origin, sequenced in a study of spatial heterogeneity in lung cancer. Using its own MiXCR run on the 5' RACE reads, TCRdb lists one record per CDR3 protein. The sample shows roughly 46,000 distinct CDR3 sequences, about 10% of them seen only once. Time point indicated: sample taken at primary tumor resection. In each case, whole RNA from tumor, nontumor lung or frozen PBMC was sequenced unsorted. Specimen: PBMCs, collected at surgery. These receptors originate from a female donor with early-stage non-small cell lung cancer.

This clonotype was seen a few times. The gene calls are TRBV7-8 and TRBJ1-5; 7 nucleotides agree with TRBD1. The CDR3 runs to 15 residues. Germline CDR1 and CDR2: SGHVS and FQNEAQ. Trimming removed 2 bases from V and 3 bases from J; junction bases left unmatched: 4. The CDR3 DNA reads as TGTGCCAGCAGCTTATCAGGACAGGCCAATCAGCCCCAGCATTTT. As protein: CASSLSGQANQPQHF.

This clonotype was detected a few times. This chain links TRBV5-1 with TRBJ2-3; 7 bases align to TRBD2. The CDR3 loop spans 15 amino acids. The germline V gene has CDR1 SGHRS and CDR2 YFSETQ. With 4 bases clipped from V and 2 bases from J, the junction kept 7 bases outside the gene matches. For the CDR3, the DNA is TGCGCCAGCAGCCTACAGCGGGGAGCCACAGATACGCAGTATTTT. Translated, it gives CASSLQRGATDTQYF.

The V and J genes are TRBV5-4 and TRBJ1-5; D call uncertain. Trimming stripped 4 bases from V and 9 bases from J, with 11 bases between. The CDR3 has 12 residues. CDR1 is SGHNT, CDR2 YYREEE, per germline (reference sequence). Here the CDR3 DNA reads TGTGCCAGCAGCACAACCGACGGGCCCCAGCATTTT. It is translated as CASSTTDGPQHF.

There are a few counts of this clonotype. The chain carries TRBV6-4 and TRBJ2-3, with D perhaps matching TRBD2 (5 bases). The V gene lost 7 bases and the J gene lost 7 bases, with 15 bases spanning the gap. Germline V lookup: CDR1 MRHNA, CDR2 SNTAGT. The CDR3 extends over 13 amino acids. The CDR3 sequence: CASTKPGMNTQYF. CDR3 bases: TGTGCCAGCACCAAACCGGGGATGAATACGCAGTATTTT.

This clonotype was detected a few times. The rearrangement joins TRBV6-5 to TRBJ1-1, with D unclear. Trimming pared 6 bases from V and 7 bases from J, leaving 21 bases between. CDR1 is MNHEY and CDR2 is SVGAGI in the germline V gene. The CDR3 extends over 15 amino acids. Written as DNA, the CDR3 is TGTGCCAGCAGAAATAACCCACCCACTTTTCTTGAAGCTTTCTTT. It yields the protein CASRNNPPTFLEAFF.

This clonotype was seen only a few times. This chain links TRBV9 with TRBJ1-1; 7 bases align to TRBD1. CDR3 length: 15 amino acids. V trimming: 3 bases; J trimming: 6 bases; junction bases outside the gene matches: 11. CDR1 is SGDLS and CDR2 is YYNGEE in the germline V gene. CDR3 sequence reads: CASSAPDRVVAEAFF. The CDR3 nucleotides are TGTGCCAGCAGCGCGCCTGACAGGGTAGTCGCTGAAGCTTTCTTT.

V gene TRBV2 combines with J gene TRBJ2-6; 7 bases fit TRBD1. Germline CDR1 and CDR2: SNHLY and FYNNEI. This CDR3 has 13 amino acids. The trim removed 4 bases at V and 10 bases at J, leaving 4 bases unmatched. The CDR3 reads CASSGQTGNVLTF. The CDR3 DNA reads as TGTGCCAGCAGTGGCCAGACAGGGAACGTCCTGACTTTC.

There are many counts of this clonotype. The chain combines TRBV7-2 with TRBJ2-1; 7 bases map to TRBD1. The CDR3 sequence is 15 residues long. Germline loops: CDR1 SGHTA, CDR2 FQGNSA. With 3 bases clipped from V and 4 bases from J, the junction kept 6 bases outside the gene matches. The CDR3 loop is CASSFSPGQYNEQFF. In DNA form, the CDR3 reads TGTGCCAGCAGCTTCTCGCCGGGACAGTACAATGAGCAGTTCTTC.

This clonotype was observed a handful of times. J is TRBJ2-5 and V is TRBV20-1; 10 bases fit TRBD2. V dropped 3 bases and J dropped 1; count of bases not matched to a gene: 2. Germline CDR1 DFQATT, CDR2 SNEGSKA (reference sequence). The CDR3 is 14 amino acids. The CDR3 nucleotides read TGCAGTGCTAGCGTAGCGGGGGGCCAAGAGACCCAGTACTTC. Its translation: CSASVAGGQETQYF.

The sample holds a few counts of this clonotype. The chain carries TRBV20-1 and TRBJ2-4; no firm D call. Trimming shortened V by 5 bases and J by 0 bases, and 17 bases separated the two germline ends. The CDR3 covers 16 residues. Germline V gene data show CDR1 as DFQATT and CDR2 as SNEGSKA (reference sequence). Here the CDR3 reads CSAFPPQDIAKNIQYF. In DNA form, the CDR3 reads TGCAGTGCTTTTCCCCCGCAGGATATAGCCAAAAACATTCAGTACTTC.

Turning to this clonotype: Since a much larger clone is just one base distant, this may be a read error. The chain combines TRBV20-1 with TRBJ2-5, with D perhaps matching TRBD1 (7 bases). V lost 5 bases to trimming and J lost 3 bases, with 10 bases between them. The V gene's germline CDR1 is DFQATT and CDR2 SNEGSKA (reference sequence). The CDR3 is made up of 12 amino acids. CDR3 region: CSAGGTEETQYF. CDR3 in DNA: TGCAGTGCTGGAGGGACAGAAGAGACCCAGTACTTC.

This clonotype was counted a few times. The chain is built from TRBV6-6 and TRBJ1-2; TRBD1 might be the D (6 bases). Trimming left V 2 bases short and J 1 base short, with 17 bases between. CDR3 length: 17 residues. Germline V gene lookup returns CDR1 MNHNY and CDR2 SVGAGI (reference sequence). The CDR3 protein is CASSYPKVGGGNYGYTF. CDR3 DNA: TGTGCCAGCAGTTACCCGAAGGTGGGAGGGGGTAACTATGGCTACACCTTC.

This sequence joins TRBV7-2 and TRBJ1-1; D not resolved. This CDR3 comprises 14 residues. Trimming cost V 0 bases and J 10 bases, with 15 bases left between them. Germline-derived CDR1 and CDR2 are SGHTA and FQGNSA. CDR3 in amino acids: CASSLAPGSAVAFF. DNA of the CDR3: TGTGCCAGCAGCTTAGCCCCGGGTTCAGCAGTAGCTTTCTTT.

The rearrangement uses TRBV29-1 and TRBJ2-3; 9 nucleotides agree with TRBD2. The CDR3 is made up of 14 amino acids. CDR1 SQVTM and CDR2 ANQGSEA come from the germline V gene. V dropped 4 bases and J dropped 1; count of bases not matched to a gene: 3. CDR3 DNA sequence: TGCAGCGTTGTGGAGCGGGGGGGCACAGATACGCAGTATTTT. It translates to CSVVERGGTDTQYF.

This clonotype was picked up a small number of times. This sequence joins TRBV7-9 and TRBJ2-7, with D unresolved. The CDR3 runs 13 residues. Per germline, CDR1 SEHNR and CDR2 FQNEAQ (reference sequence). V was clipped by 5 bases and J by 5 bases, with 13 bases between them. The CDR3 loop reads CASSRSGDHEQYF. The CDR3 DNA reads TGTGCCAGCAGCCGCTCGGGTGACCACGAGCAGTACTTC.

This clonotype was counted a few times. This chain links TRBV29-1 with TRBJ2-7, with TRBD1 identical over 7 bases. J was trimmed by 1 base and V by 1 base; bases with no gene match: 7. The CDR3 has 15 residues. Looked up from germline, CDR1 is SQVTM and CDR2 is ANQGSEA. In DNA form, the CDR3 reads TGCAGCGTTGAAGGAGGACAGGAATTATCCTACGAGCAGTACTTC. It translates to CSVEGGQELSYEQYF.

This clonotype was picked up many times. The chain joins TRBV20-1 to TRBJ2-7; D gene uncertain. CDR3 size: 14 residues. Trimming left V 7 bases short and J 0 bases short, with 16 bases between. Germline V gene sequence: CDR1 DFQATT, CDR2 SNEGSKA (reference sequence). CDR3: CSVIKSGTSYEQYF. The CDR3 bases are TGCAGTGTAATCAAATCAGGCACCTCCTACGAGCAGTACTTC.

This clonotype came up a few times. J is TRBJ1-1 and V is TRBV18; 9 nucleotides match TRBD1. This CDR3 has 13 residues. V was pared by 6 bases and J by 6 bases, with 5 bases of the junction left unmatched. Looked up from germline, CDR1 is KGHSH and CDR2 is LQKENI. The chain's CDR3 is CASSRDRESEAFF. The CDR3 nucleotides read TGTGCCAGCTCGAGGGACAGGGAGTCTGAAGCTTTCTTT.

This clonotype occurred many times. The V and J genes are TRBV7-2 and TRBJ2-2; D may be TRBD2 (6 bases). In germline, CDR1 is SGHTA, CDR2 FQGNSA. The CDR3 covers 15 residues. V was trimmed by 5 bases and J by 5 bases, leaving 15 bases between them. CDR3 bases: TGTGCCAGCAGCCCACCGTCCGCGGGGACCGGGGAGCTGTTTTTT. It is translated as CASSPPSAGTGELFF.

This clonotype was counted at least ten times. CDR3 residues: CSASDRRRETQYF. CDR3 coding DNA: TGCAGTGCTAGTGATCGCCGCCGGGAGACCCAGTACTTC. The chain couples TRBV20-1 to TRBJ2-5; D is unresolved. This CDR3 region has 13 residues. Germline V gene lookup returns CDR1 DFQATT and CDR2 SNEGSKA (reference sequence). Deletions cut 3 bases from V and 5 bases from J, with 13 bases between.

The chain couples TRBV4-2 to TRBJ1-1, with no clear D. V was cut by 8 bases and J by 3 bases, with 16 bases left in between. This CDR3 is built from 14 residues. The germline V gene encodes CDR1 LGHNA and CDR2 YNFKEQ. The CDR3 DNA reads as TGTGCCAGCTCCTGGTCGGGGTCGGACACTGAAGCTTTCTTT. Protein product: CASSWSGSDTEAFF.

This clonotype was seen only a few times. This chain connects TRBV4-3 to TRBJ2-2; 10 positions agree with TRBD1. The CDR3 sequence is 16 residues long. The J segment lost 7 bases and the V segment lost 0 bases, leaving 5 bases of the junction unmatched. Germline V gives CDR1 LGHNA, CDR2 YSLEER. The CDR3 sequence: CASSQDFDRGRGELFF. The CDR3 coding sequence is TGCGCCAGCAGCCAAGATTTCGACAGGGGGCGCGGGGAGCTGTTTTTT.

This clonotype was observed many times. The CDR3 sequence: CASGNSGANVLTF. CDR3 DNA: TGTGCCAGCGGCAACTCTGGGGCCAACGTCCTGACTTTC. V and J are TRBV12-3 or TRBV12-4 and TRBJ2-6; the D is unclear. The CDR3 has 13 amino acids. Between the trimmed V and J ends, which lost 8 bases and 0 bases, there was a span of 5 bases.

This clonotype occurred many times. This chain uses TRBV7-2 with TRBJ2-3; 9 bases match TRBD2. The CDR3 consists of 14 residues. CDR1 and CDR2 (germline): SGHTA, FQGNSA. J lost 5 bases, V lost 5 bases, and 5 bases had no gene match. The CDR3 DNA reads TGTGCCAGCAGCCAGGAGCGGGGGGTAGATACGCAGTATTTT. Translated, it gives CASSQERGVDTQYF.

This clonotype has at least ten counts. The chain combines TRBV28 with TRBJ2-7, with 10 bases that match TRBD1. The ends lost 5 bases at V and 6 bases at J; junction bases unmatched: 7. This CDR3 comprises 14 residues. Germline V CDR1 and CDR2: MDHEN, SYDVKM. The CDR3 nucleotides read TGTGCCAGCAGTGCCGGGACAGGGGTGCCCGAGCAGTACTTC. Amino acids: CASSAGTGVPEQYF.

This clonotype appeared many times. This chain connects TRBV2 to TRBJ2-5; D might be TRBD2 (5 bases). V gave up 6 bases and J gave up 4 bases, with 12 bases separating them. The CDR3 spans 13 residues. The germline CDR1 and CDR2 sequences are SNHLY and FYNNEI. CDR3 sequence (DNA): TGTGCCAGCAGCCGGGGTAGGCCAGAGACCCAGTACTTC. This gives the protein CASSRGRPETQYF.

This clonotype was recorded a few times. CDR3 loop: CASSYLGDETQYF. CDR3 in DNA: TGTGCCAGCAGTTACCTGGGGGATGAGACCCAGTACTTC. J is TRBJ2-5 and V is TRBV6-2 or TRBV6-3; perhaps D is TRBD1 or TRBD2 (5 bases each). Per germline, CDR1 MNHEY and CDR2 SVGEGT. V was cut by 2 bases and J by 5 bases, with 9 bases left in between. This CDR3 is built from 13 residues.